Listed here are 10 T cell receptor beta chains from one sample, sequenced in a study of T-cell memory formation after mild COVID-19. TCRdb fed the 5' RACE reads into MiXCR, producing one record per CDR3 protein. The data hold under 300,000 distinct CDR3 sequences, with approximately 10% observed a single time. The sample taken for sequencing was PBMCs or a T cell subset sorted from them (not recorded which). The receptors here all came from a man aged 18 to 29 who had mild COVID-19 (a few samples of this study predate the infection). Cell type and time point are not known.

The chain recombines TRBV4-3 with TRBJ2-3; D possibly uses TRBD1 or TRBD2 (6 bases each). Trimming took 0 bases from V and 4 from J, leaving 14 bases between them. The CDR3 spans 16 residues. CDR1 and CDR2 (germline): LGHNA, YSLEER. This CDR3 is CASSQENSGAPDTQYF. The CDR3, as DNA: TGCGCCAGCAGCCAAGAGAATTCGGGGGCACCAGATACGCAGTATTTT.

The CDR3 sequence is CASSHRGEAYNEQFF. The CDR3 DNA sequence: TGTGCCAGCAGCCACAGGGGGGAAGCCTACAATGAGCAGTTCTTC. The rearrangement links TRBV14 to TRBJ2-1; D is possibly TRBD1 (7 bases). This CDR3 has 15 residues. The V end lost 3 bases, the J end lost 2 bases, and 11 bases lay between the germline ends. Looked up from germline, CDR1 is SGHDN and CDR2 is FVKESK.

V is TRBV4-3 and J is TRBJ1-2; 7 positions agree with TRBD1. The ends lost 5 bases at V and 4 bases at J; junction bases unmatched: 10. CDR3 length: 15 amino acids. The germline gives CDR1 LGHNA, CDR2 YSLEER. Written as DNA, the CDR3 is TGCGCCAGCAGCTCACAGAGACAGGGAGCCTATGGCTACACCTTC. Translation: CASSSQRQGAYGYTF.

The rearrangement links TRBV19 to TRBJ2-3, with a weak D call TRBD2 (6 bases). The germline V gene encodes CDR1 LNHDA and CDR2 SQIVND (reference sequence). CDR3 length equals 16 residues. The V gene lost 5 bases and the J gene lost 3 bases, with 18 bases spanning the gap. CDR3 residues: CASSPQSGLSTDTQYF. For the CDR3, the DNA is TGTGCCAGTAGTCCCCAGAGCGGGTTGAGTACAGATACGCAGTATTTT.

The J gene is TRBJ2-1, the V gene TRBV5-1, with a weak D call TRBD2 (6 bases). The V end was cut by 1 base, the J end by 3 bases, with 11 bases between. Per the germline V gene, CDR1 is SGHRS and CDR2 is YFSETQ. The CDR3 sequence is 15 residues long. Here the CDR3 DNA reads TGCGCCAGCAGCTTGTCGGGACTCTACTACAATGAGCAGTTCTTC. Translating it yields CASSLSGLYYNEQFF.

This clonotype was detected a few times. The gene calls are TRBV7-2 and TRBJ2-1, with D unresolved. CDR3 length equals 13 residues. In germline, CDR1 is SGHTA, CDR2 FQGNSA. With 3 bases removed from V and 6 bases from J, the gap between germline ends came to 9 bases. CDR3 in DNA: TGTGCCAGCAGCTTCAGTTACGGCAATGAGCAGTTCTTC. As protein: CASSFSYGNEQFF.

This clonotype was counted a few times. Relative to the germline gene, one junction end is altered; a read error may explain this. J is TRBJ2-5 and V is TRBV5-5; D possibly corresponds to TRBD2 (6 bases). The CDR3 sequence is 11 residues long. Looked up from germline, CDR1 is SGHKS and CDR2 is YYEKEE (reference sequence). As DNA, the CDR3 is TGTGCCAGCAGCCCGGGACTGGCACCTACCTTC. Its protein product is CASSPGLAPTF. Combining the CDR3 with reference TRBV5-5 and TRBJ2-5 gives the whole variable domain DAGVTQSPTHLIKTRGQQVTLRCSPISGHKSVSWYQQVLGQGPQFIFQYYEKEERGRGNFPDRFSARQFPNYSSELNVNALLLGDSALYLCASSPGLAPTFGPGTRLLVL.

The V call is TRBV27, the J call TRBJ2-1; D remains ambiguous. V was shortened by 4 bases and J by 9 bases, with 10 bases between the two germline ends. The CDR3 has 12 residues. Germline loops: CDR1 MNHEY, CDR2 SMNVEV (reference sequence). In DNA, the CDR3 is TGTGCCAGCAGTTGGCCGGCTGGTGAGCAGTTCTTC. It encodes CASSWPAGEQFF.

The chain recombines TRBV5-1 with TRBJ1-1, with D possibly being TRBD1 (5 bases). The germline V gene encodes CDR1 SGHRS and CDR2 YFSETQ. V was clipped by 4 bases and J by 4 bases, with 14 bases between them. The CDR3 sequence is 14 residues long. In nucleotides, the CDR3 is TGCGCCAGCAGCCTGGGGCCCGTGGCCACTGAAGCTTTCTTT. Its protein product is CASSLGPVATEAFF. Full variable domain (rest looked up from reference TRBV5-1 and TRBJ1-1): KAGVTQTPRYLIKTRGQQVTLSCSPISGHRSVSWYQQTPGQGLQFLFEYFSETQRNKGNFPGRFSGRQFSNSRSEMNVSTLELGDSALYLCASSLGPVATEAFFGQGTRLTVV.

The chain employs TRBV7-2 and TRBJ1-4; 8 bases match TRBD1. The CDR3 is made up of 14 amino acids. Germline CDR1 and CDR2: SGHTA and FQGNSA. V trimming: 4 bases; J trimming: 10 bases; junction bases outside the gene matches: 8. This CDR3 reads CASSSQGALGKLFF. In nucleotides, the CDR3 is TGTGCCAGCAGCTCGCAGGGGGCCCTGGGAAAACTGTTTTTT.